This TCR beta chain was obtained from a study of yellow fever vaccine responses in identical twins (dated 2018 in TCRdb). In the study overall: In identical twins, the study followed T cell clones that responded to the vaccine with precision.

General study outcomes and caveats: According to the authors, in identical twins the way T cells responded to vaccination appeared partly convergent and partly personalized.

Library prep was done by RT-PCR. Sequencing relied on an Illumina HiSeq 2500. The public sequencing data were trimmed at Q25 with fastp and processed into clonotypes with MiXCR by TCRdb, which kept only in-frame beta chains. All rows with the same CDR3 protein become a single entry with the most common DNA and genes. The sample contains some 20,000 distinct CDR3 sequences, around 65% of them found a single time. Roughly 2% of the sample is taken by the ten largest. Between the V and J ends, shortened by 8 bases and 5 bases respectively, the junction contains 7 bases. As encoded in the germline V gene (reference sequence), CDR1 is PRHDT while CDR2 is FYEKMQ. The CDR3 starts with the cysteine, ends with the phenylalanine, and has 10 residues. The kept DNA is CDR3 alone, 30 bases in frame from the first base. About this clonotype: Its binding antigen is unknown. Per-nucleotide qualities are absent, and no much larger clonotype sits a single base away.

The chain joins TRBV13 to TRBJ2-7, with a weak D call of TRBD2 (5 bases match). The source was T cells from blood (PBMCs), unsorted or a sorted subset (not recorded which), collected before or after yellow fever vaccination (not recorded which). This receptor was identified in a woman between 18 and 29 years old who received the yellow fever vaccine. Donor details come from another sample of the same person, matched by shared clones. For the CDR3, the sequence is CASFGNEQYF. The DNA sequence is given as TGTGCCAGCTTCGGGAACGAGCAGTACTTC.